The clone carrying this TCR beta chain was detected once. What it recognizes is unknown. The data belong to a study of radiation and T cells in renal cell carcinoma. Study in general: Nephrectomy followed 15 Gy stereotactic body radiation by 4 weeks. Study-wide findings and caveats: Pretreatment tumor biopsies were lacking, so baseline clonotypes are unknown. Top tumor clonotypes rose in blood 2 weeks post-radiation, then contracted.

Method: immunoSEQ multiplex PCR; TCRdb's copy keeps in-frame clones and lacks some. The data contain some 150,000 clones, around nine tenths of them singletons. The CDR3 is made up of 17 amino acids. J was trimmed by 0 bases and V by 1 base; bases with no gene match: 2. Germline CDR1 and CDR2: SGHAT and FQNNGV. The time point was: baseline pretreatment blood. The treatment: 15 Gy SBRT to primary tumor, nephrectomy 4 weeks later. The chain uses TRBV11-2 and TRBJ2-1, with TRBD2 identical over 11 bases. This specimen was blood, taken from a patient whose treatment included radiotherapy and nephrectomy. The TCR comes from a woman aged 45 to 65 with renal cell carcinoma. CDR3 amino acids: CASSLGTSGGSYNEQFF. The DNA of the CDR3 is TGTGCCAGCAGCTTAGGCACTAGCGGGGGCTCCTACAATGAGCAGTTCTTC. Full variable domain (rest looked up from reference TRBV11-2 and TRBJ2-1): EAGVAQSPRYKIIEKRQSVAFWCNPISGHATLYWYQQILGQGPKLLIQFQNNGVVDDSQLPKDRFSAERLKGVDSTLKIQPAKLEDSAVYLCASSLGTSGGSYNEQFFGPGTRLTVL.